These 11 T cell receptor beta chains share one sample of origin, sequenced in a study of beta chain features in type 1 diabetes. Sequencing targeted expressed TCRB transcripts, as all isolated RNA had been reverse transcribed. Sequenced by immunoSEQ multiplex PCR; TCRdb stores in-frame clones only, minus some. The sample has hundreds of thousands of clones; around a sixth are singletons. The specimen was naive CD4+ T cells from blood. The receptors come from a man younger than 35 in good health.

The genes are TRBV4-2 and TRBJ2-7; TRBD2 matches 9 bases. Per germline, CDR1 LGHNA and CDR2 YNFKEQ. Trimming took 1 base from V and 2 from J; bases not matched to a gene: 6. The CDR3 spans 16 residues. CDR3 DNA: TGTGCCAGCAGCCAAGGCCTAGCGGGATCCACCTACGAGCAGTACTTC. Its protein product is CASSQGLAGSTYEQYF.

The CDR3 DNA is TGTGCCAGCAGTTATAGTGGGGGCTCGCCCTCCGAGCAGTACTTC. Translation gives CASSYSGGSPSEQYF. J is TRBJ2-7 and V is TRBV6-5; a possible D gene is TRBD1 (6 bases). The germline CDR1 and CDR2 sequences are MNHEY and SVGAGI. The V and J ends lost 3 bases and 6 bases respectively, with 18 bases between them. The CDR3 length is 15 residues.

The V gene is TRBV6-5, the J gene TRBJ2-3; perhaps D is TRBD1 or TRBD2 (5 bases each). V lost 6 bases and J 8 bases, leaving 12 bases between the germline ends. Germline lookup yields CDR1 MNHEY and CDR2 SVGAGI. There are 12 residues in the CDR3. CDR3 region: CASRPRGGTQYF. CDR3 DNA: TGTGCCAGCAGGCCCCGTGGGGGTACGCAGTATTTT.

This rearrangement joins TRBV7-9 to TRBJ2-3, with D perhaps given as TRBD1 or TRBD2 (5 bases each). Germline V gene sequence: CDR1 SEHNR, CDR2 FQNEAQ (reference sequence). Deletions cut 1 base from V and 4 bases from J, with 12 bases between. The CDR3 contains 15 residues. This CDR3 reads CASSLVIMGADTQYF. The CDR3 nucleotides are TGTGCCAGCAGCTTAGTTATTATGGGGGCAGATACGCAGTATTTT.

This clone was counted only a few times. The DNA for the CDR3 is TGCGCCAGCAGCCCGGCCGTTCATGCGAACACTGAAGCTTTCTTT. Translated: CASSPAVHANTEAFF. The rearrangement uses TRBV4-1 and TRBJ1-1; D remains ambiguous. The V end was cut by 4 bases, the J end by 1 base, with 13 bases between. The CDR3 sequence is 15 residues long. Germline-derived CDR1 and CDR2 are MGHRA and YSYEKL.

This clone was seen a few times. CDR3 nucleotides: TGTGCCAGCAGCCAATATACAGGGTTGGGGAAAGAGACCCAGTACTTC. Encoded protein: CASSQYTGLGKETQYF. The chain links TRBV14 to TRBJ2-5; TRBD1 might be the D (6 bases). There are 16 residues in the CDR3. The germline gives CDR1 SGHDN, CDR2 FVKESK. The ends were cut back, 2 bases at V and 3 bases at J, with 16 bases in the middle. Combining the CDR3 with reference TRBV14 and TRBJ2-5 gives the whole variable domain EAGVTQFPSHSVIEKGQTVTLRCDPISGHDNLYWYRRVMGKEIKFLLHFVKESKQDESGMPNNRFLAERTGGTYSTLKVQPAELEDSGVYFCASSQYTGLGKETQYFGPGTRLLVL.

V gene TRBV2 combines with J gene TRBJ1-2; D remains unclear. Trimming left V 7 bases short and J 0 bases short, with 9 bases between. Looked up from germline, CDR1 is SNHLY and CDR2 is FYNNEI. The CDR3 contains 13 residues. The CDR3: CASKVRANYGYTF. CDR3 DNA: TGTGCCAGCAAAGTCAGAGCTAACTATGGCTACACCTTC. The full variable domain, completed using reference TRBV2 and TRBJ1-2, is EPEVTQTPSHQVTQMGQEVILRCVPISNHLYFYWYRQILGQKVEFLVSFYNNEISEKSEIFDDQFSVERPDGSNFTLKIRSTKLEDSAMYFCASKVRANYGYTFGSGTRLTVV.

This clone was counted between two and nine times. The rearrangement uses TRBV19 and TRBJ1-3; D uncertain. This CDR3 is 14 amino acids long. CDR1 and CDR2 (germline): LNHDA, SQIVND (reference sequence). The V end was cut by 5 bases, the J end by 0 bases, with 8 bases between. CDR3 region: CASSPNGSGNTIYF. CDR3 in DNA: TGTGCCAGTAGTCCCAACGGCTCTGGAAACACCATATATTTT.

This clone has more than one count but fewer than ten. In DNA form, the CDR3 reads TGTGCCAGCAGCGCAGTCACAGGGGGTGTTGGCTACACCTTC. Translated, it gives CASSAVTGGVGYTF. The rearrangement links TRBV9 to TRBJ1-2; TRBD1 matches at 8 bases. CDR3 size: 14 residues. V was clipped by 3 bases and J by 7 bases; unmatched bases: 8. Germline-derived CDR1 and CDR2 are SGDLS and YYNGEE.

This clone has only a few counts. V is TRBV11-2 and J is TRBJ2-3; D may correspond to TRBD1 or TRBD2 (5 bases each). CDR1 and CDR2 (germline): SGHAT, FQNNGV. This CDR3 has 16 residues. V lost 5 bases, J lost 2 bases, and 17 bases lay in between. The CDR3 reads CASSRHSRGYTDTQYF. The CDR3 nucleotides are TGTGCCAGCAGCAGACACTCGAGGGGTTACACAGATACGCAGTATTTT.

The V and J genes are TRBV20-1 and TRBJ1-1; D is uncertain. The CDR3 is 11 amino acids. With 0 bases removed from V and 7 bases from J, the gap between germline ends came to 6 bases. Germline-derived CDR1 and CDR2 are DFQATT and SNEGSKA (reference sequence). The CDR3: CSARDHIEAFF. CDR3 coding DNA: TGCAGTGCTAGAGATCACATTGAAGCTTTCTTT.